This passage covers 9 T cell receptor beta chains from one sample sequenced in a study of T cells after yellow fever vaccination. TCRdb ran MiXCR on the 5' RACE reads and lists one entry per CDR3 protein. This table has some 400,000 distinct CDR3 sequences, 15% to 20% appearing once. Sequencing was performed on PBMCs, taken before the yellow fever booster vaccination. The receptors come from a man between 18 and 35 years old who received the YFV17D yellow fever vaccine.

The V gene is TRBV12-3 or TRBV12-4, the J gene TRBJ1-3; a possible D gene is TRBD1 (6 bases). CDR3 size: 17 residues. V gave up 2 bases and J gave up 0 bases, with 14 bases separating them. The CDR3 nucleotides read TGTGCCAGCAGTTTACAAGGGGGGGCACACTCTGGAAACACCATATATTTT. This encodes CASSLQGGAHSGNTIYF.

In regard to this clonotype: One junction end disagrees with the germline gene, perhaps due to a read error. The V and J genes are TRBV12-3 or TRBV12-4 and TRBJ1-1; D may be TRBD1 (6 bases). The CDR3 consists of 13 residues. CDR3 region: CASRLGGLTEAFF. The CDR3 nucleotides read TGTGCCAGCAGATTAGGGGGGCTCACTGAAGCTTTCTTT.

This clonotype was picked up a small number of times. V and J are TRBV4-2 and TRBJ2-5, with D perhaps TRBD1 or TRBD2 (6 bases each). Germline V gives CDR1 LGHNA, CDR2 YNFKEQ. V was clipped by 4 bases and J by 5 bases, with 14 bases between them. The CDR3 extends over 14 amino acids. The CDR3 nucleotides are TGTGCCAGCAGCCCTTCGGGGGCGGGGGAGACCCAGTACTTC. Its protein product is CASSPSGAGETQYF.

This clonotype was seen only a few times. This sequence joins TRBV6-2 or TRBV6-3 and TRBJ2-7; D is possibly TRBD2 (6 bases). Germline assignment: CDR1 MNHEY and CDR2 SVGEGT. Trimming left V 0 bases short and J 3 bases short, with 18 bases between. CDR3 length equals 17 residues. The CDR3: CASSYSFGGLYLYEQYF. The CDR3 nucleotides read TGTGCCAGCAGTTACTCGTTTGGGGGACTCTACCTCTACGAGCAGTACTTC.

The rearrangement links TRBV4-2 to TRBJ2-7; TRBD2 agrees at 12 bases. This CDR3 is built from 17 residues. Germline V lookup: CDR1 LGHNA, CDR2 YNFKEQ. Trimming cost V 4 bases and J 2 bases; bases outside gene matches: 9. The CDR3 region has the DNA TGTGCCAGCAGCCTTTCGGTGACTAGCGGGGGTCCCTACGAGCAGTACTTC. Translating gives CASSLSVTSGGPYEQYF.

V is TRBV20-1 and J is TRBJ1-1; TRBD1 aligns across 7 bases. J gave up 0 bases and V 6 bases, and 4 bases lay outside the gene matches. The CDR3 runs to 13 residues. The V gene's germline CDR1 is DFQATT and CDR2 SNEGSKA (reference sequence). The CDR3 sequence is CSARQGMNTEAFF. The DNA of the CDR3 is TGCAGTGCACGACAGGGAATGAACACTGAAGCTTTCTTT.

In nucleotides, the CDR3 is TGTGCCAGCAGCACCTGGACCAAGGGTACAGATACGCAGTATTTT. Translating gives CASSTWTKGTDTQYF. This chain joins TRBV12-3 or TRBV12-4 and TRBJ2-3; D remains ambiguous. The V and J ends lost 6 bases and 3 bases respectively, with 16 bases between them. CDR3 length: 15 amino acids.

Written as DNA, the CDR3 is TGTGCCAGCAGCCAAGGGGACATCTACAATGAGCAGTTCTTC. Protein: CASSQGDIYNEQFF. The V gene is TRBV3-1, the J gene TRBJ2-1; a possible D gene is TRBD1 (6 bases). Germline V lookup: CDR1 LGHDT, CDR2 YNNKEL (reference sequence). The V end lost 1 base, the J end lost 3 bases, and 7 bases lay between the germline ends. This CDR3 has 14 amino acids.

CDR3 nucleotides: TGTGCCAGCTCACCATTGATCCAGACCCCGGGGTATGGCTACACCTTC. This sequence encodes CASSPLIQTPGYGYTF. V is TRBV18 and J is TRBJ1-2; D unclear. In germline, CDR1 is KGHSH, CDR2 LQKENI. The V and J ends lost 2 bases and 5 bases respectively, with 18 bases between them. The CDR3 is 16 amino acids.